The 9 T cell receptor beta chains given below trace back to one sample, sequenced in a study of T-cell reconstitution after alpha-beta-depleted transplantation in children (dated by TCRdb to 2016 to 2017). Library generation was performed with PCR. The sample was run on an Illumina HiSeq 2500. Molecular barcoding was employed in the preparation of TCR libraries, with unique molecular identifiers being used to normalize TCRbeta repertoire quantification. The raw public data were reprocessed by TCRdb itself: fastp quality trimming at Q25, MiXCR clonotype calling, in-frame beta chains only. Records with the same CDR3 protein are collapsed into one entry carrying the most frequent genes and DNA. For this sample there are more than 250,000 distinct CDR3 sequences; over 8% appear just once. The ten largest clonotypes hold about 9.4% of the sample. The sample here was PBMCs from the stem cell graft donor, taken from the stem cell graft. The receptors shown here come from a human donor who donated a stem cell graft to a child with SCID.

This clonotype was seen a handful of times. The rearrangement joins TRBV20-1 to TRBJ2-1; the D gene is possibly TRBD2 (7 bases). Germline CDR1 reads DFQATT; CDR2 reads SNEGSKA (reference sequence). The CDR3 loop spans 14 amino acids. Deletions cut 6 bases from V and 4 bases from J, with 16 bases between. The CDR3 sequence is CSALPGGPYNEQFF. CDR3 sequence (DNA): TGCAGTGCCCTTCCCGGGGGGCCGTACAATGAGCAGTTCTTC.

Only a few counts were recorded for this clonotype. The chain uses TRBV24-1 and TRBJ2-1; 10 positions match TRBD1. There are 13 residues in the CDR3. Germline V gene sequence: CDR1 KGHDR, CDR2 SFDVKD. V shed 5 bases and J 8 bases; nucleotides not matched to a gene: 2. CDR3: CATSGGTGDEQFF. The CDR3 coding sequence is TGTGCCACCAGTGGGGGGACAGGGGATGAGCAGTTCTTC.

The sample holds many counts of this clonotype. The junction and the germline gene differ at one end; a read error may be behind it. This CDR3 is CASNLRQGSEAFF. The CDR3 DNA reads TGTGCCAGCAATTTAAGACAGGGGTCTGAAGCTTTCTTT. The rearrangement uses TRBV12-3 or TRBV12-4 and TRBJ1-1, with 8 bases matching TRBD1. CDR3 length: 13 amino acids.

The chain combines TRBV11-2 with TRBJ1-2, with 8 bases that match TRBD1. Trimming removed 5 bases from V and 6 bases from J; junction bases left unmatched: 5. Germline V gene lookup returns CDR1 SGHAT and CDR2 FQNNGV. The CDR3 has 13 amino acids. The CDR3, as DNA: TGTGCCAGCAGCCCGACAGGGGTCAATGGCTACACCTTC. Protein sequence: CASSPTGVNGYTF. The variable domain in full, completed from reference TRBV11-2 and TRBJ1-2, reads EAGVAQSPRYKIIEKRQSVAFWCNPISGHATLYWYQQILGQGPKLLIQFQNNGVVDDSQLPKDRFSAERLKGVDSTLKIQPAKLEDSAVYLCASSPTGVNGYTFGSGTRLTVV.

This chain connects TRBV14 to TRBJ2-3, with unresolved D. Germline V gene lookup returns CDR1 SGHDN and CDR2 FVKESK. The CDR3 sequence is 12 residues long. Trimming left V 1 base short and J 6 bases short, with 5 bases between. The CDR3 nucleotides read TGTGCCAGCAGCCAAGGGTTGGATACGCAGTATTTT. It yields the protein CASSQGLDTQYF. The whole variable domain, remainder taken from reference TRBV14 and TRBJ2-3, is EAGVTQFPSHSVIEKGQTVTLRCDPISGHDNLYWYRRVMGKEIKFLLHFVKESKQDESGMPNNRFLAERTGGTYSTLKVQPAELEDSGVYFCASSQGLDTQYFGPGTRLTVL.

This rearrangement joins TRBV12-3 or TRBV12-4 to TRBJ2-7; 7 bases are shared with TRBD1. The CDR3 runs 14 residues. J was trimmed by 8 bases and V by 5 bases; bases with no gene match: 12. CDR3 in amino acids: CASSHAGQATQQYF. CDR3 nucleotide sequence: TGTGCCAGCAGTCACGCCGGACAGGCAACTCAGCAGTACTTC.

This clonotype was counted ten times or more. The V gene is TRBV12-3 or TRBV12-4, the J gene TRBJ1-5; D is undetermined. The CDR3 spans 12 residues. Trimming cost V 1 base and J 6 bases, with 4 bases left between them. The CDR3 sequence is CASSLDVQPQHF. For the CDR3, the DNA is TGTGCCAGCAGTTTAGACGTTCAGCCCCAGCATTTT.

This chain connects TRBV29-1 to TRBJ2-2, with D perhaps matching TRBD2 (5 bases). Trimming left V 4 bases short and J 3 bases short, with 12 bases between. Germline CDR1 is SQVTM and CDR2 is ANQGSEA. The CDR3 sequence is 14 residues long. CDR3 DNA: TGCAGCGTTGTTGGGAGTGAGGACACCGGGGAGCTGTTTTTT. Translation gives CSVVGSEDTGELFF.

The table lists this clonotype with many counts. The CDR3 DNA reads TGTGCCAGCAGCGTAGCTATGGCCAATGAGCAGTTCTTC. Amino acid sequence: CASSVAMANEQFF. The chain has TRBV9 and TRBJ2-1; the D is unclear. The germline V gene has CDR1 SGDLS and CDR2 YYNGEE. V dropped 0 bases and J dropped 6 bases, with 7 bases sitting between them. The CDR3 is 13 residues long.